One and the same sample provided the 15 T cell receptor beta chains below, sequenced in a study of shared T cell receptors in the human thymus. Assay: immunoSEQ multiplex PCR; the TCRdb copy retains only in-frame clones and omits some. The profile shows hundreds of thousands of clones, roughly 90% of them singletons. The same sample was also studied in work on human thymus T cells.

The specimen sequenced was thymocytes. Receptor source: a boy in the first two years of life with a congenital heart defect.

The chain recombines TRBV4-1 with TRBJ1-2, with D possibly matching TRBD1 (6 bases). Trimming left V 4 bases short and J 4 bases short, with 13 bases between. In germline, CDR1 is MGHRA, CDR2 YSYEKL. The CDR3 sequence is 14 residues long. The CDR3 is CASSPATGLYGYTF. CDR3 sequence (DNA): TGCGCCAGCAGCCCCGCGACAGGTCTCTATGGCTACACCTTC.

The CDR3, as DNA: TGTGCCAGCAGCCCCATCCCGGACAGCTACAATGAGCAGTTCTTC. This sequence encodes CASSPIPDSYNEQFF. This chain connects TRBV14 to TRBJ2-1, with D possibly TRBD1 on 6 matching bases. V was clipped by 4 bases and J by 3 bases, with 13 bases between them. Germline assignment: CDR1 SGHDN and CDR2 FVKESK. This CDR3 region has 15 residues.

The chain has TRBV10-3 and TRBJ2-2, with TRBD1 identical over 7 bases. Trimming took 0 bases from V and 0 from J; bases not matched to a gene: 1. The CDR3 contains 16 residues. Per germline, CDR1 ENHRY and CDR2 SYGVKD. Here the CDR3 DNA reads TGTGCCATCAGTGAGTCGGACAGGCCGAACACCGGGGAGCTGTTTTTT. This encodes CAISESDRPNTGELFF.

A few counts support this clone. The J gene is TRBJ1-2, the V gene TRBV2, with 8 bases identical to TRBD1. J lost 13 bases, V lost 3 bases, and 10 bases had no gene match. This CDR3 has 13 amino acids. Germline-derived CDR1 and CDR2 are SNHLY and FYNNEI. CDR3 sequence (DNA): TGTGCCAGCAGTGACGGGACAGGCGCCTGGCGCACCTTC. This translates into CASSDGTGAWRTF.

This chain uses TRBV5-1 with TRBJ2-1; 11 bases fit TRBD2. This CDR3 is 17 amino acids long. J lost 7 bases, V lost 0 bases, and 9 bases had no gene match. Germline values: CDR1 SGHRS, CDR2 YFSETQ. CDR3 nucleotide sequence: TGCGCCAGCAGCTTGGGACTAGCGGGGAGGGGCCAAAATGAGCAGTTCTTC. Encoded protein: CASSLGLAGRGQNEQFF.

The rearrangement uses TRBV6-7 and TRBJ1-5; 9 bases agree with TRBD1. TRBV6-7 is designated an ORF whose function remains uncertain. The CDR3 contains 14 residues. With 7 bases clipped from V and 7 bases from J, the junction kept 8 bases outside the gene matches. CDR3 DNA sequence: TGTGCCAGCACCCACAGGGGGCAGGAGCAGCCCCAGCATTTT. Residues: CASTHRGQEQPQHF.

CDR3 residues: CASSSPPGQGVYEQYF. For the CDR3, the DNA is TGTGCCAGCAGTTCACCACCGGGACAGGGGGTTTACGAGCAGTACTTC. The chain employs TRBV27 and TRBJ2-7; 11 bases are shared with TRBD1. Germline values: CDR1 MNHEY, CDR2 SMNVEV (reference sequence). V shed 4 bases, J shed 4 bases, and the junction held 9 bases outside the gene matches. The CDR3 length is 16 residues.

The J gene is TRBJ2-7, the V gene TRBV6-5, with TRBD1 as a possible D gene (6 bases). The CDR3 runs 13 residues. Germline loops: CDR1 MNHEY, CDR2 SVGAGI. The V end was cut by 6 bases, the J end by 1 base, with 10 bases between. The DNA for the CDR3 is TGTGCCAGCAGCCCAGGGGCTTCCTACGAGCAGTACTTC. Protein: CASSPGASYEQYF.

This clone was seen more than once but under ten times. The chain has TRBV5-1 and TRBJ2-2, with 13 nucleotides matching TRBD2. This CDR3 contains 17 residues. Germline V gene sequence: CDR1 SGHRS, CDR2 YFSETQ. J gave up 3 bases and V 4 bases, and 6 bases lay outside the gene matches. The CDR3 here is CASSLGLAGADTGELFF. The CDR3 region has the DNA TGCGCCAGCAGCCTCGGACTAGCGGGAGCTGACACCGGGGAGCTGTTTTTT.

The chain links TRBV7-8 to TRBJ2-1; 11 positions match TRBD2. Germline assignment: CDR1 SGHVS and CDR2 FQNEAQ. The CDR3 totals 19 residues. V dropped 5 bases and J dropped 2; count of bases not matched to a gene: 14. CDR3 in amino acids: CASSPQSSGRSPPYNEQFF. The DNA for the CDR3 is TGTGCCAGCAGCCCGCAGTCTAGCGGGAGGTCCCCCCCCTACAATGAGCAGTTCTTC.

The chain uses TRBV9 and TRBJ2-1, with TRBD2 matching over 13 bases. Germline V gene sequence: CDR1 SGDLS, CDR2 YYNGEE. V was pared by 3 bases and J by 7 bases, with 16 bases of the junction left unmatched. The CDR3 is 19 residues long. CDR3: CASSASGLAGVSGPNEQFF. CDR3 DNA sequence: TGTGCCAGCAGCGCCTCTGGACTAGCGGGAGTTAGTGGCCCGAATGAGCAGTTCTTC.

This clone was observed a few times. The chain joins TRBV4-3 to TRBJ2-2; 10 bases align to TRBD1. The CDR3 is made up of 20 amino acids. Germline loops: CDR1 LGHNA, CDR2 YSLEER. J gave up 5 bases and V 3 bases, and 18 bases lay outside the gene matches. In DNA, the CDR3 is TGCGCCAGCAGCCACCTACGGGGGACAGGGGACGGTTCATGGACCGGGGAGCTGTTTTTT. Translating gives CASSHLRGTGDGSWTGELFF.

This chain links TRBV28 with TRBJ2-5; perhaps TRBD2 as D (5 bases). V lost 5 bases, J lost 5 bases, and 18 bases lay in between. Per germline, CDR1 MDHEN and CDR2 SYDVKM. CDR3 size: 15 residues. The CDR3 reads CASSPGSDFWETQYF. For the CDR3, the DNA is TGTGCCAGCAGTCCGGGCTCGGACTTTTGGGAGACCCAGTACTTC.

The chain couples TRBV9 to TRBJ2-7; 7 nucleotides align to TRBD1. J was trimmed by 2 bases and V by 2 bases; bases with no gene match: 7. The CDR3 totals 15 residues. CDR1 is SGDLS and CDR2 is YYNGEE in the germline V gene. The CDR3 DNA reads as TGTGCCAGCAGCGTCGATAACAGGGGTCCCTACGAGCAGTACTTC. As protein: CASSVDNRGPYEQYF.

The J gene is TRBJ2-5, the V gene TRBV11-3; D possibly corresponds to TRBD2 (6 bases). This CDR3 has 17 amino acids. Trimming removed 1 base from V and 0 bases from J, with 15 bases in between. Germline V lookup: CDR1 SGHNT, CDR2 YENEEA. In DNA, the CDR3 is TGTGCCAGCAGCTTAGGGCTAGCAGGAGGGTACCAAGAGACCCAGTACTTC. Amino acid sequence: CASSLGLAGGYQETQYF.